These 18 T cell receptor beta chains were sequenced from one sample in a study of T cells in Graves' hyperthyroidism and ophthalmopathy. RNA transcripts served as the template for amplifying TCR beta CDR3 regions. HTBI primers were employed in a first-round RT-PCR of the TCR CDR3. TCRdb re-called the multiplex PCR reads with MiXCR, one entry per CDR3 protein. The sample carries hundreds of thousands of distinct CDR3 sequences, about 15% recorded once. The sample taken for sequencing was blood. The receptors originated from a woman in her thirties or forties with Graves' ophthalmopathy.

This clonotype showed up many times. The chain links TRBV5-1 to TRBJ1-1; D is unresolved. Trimming took off 0 bases at V and 1 base at J, with 10 bases between the two ends. CDR1 SGHRS and CDR2 YFSETQ come from the germline V gene. The CDR3 covers 15 residues. The CDR3 nucleotides read TGCGCCAGCAGCTTGGCGGGCGAAGGGAACACTGAAGCTTTCTTT. Amino acid sequence: CASSLAGEGNTEAFF.

This clonotype was detected ten times or more. This chain uses TRBV27 with TRBJ1-2; D remains ambiguous. V lost 5 bases to trimming and J lost 2 bases, with 12 bases between them. Germline V gene lookup returns CDR1 MNHEY and CDR2 SMNVEV (reference sequence). The CDR3 spans 14 residues. The CDR3 is CASSPRSANYGYTF. The DNA of the CDR3 is TGTGCCAGCAGTCCCCGTTCAGCGAACTATGGCTACACCTTC.

This clonotype occurred a few times. This chain joins TRBV29-1 and TRBJ2-5, with D possibly called TRBD1 or TRBD2 (6 bases each). V dropped 1 base and J dropped 4 bases, with 16 bases sitting between them. This CDR3 is 15 amino acids long. Germline CDR1 is SQVTM and CDR2 is ANQGSEA. The chain's CDR3 is CSVEGGLARGETQYF. CDR3 in DNA: TGCAGCGTTGAAGGGGGGCTAGCGCGGGGAGAGACCCAGTACTTC.

In its sample, this clonotype was seen many times. This chain joins TRBV11-2 and TRBJ2-4, with 10 bases matching TRBD2. The junction had 15 bases not matched to a gene; V was cut back by 5 bases and J by 5 bases. The CDR3 runs 18 residues. Germline V gives CDR1 SGHAT, CDR2 FQNNGV. CDR3 in amino acids: CASSPRPSGSGVENIQYF. In DNA, the CDR3 is TGTGCCAGCAGCCCCCGTCCTAGCGGGAGTGGGGTGGAAAACATTCAGTACTTC.

This clonotype was seen repeatedly, ten times or more. This chain joins TRBV6-2 or TRBV6-3 and TRBJ2-5; TRBD1 or TRBD2 may be the D gene (7 bases each). V lost 10 bases, J lost 4 bases, and 28 bases lay in between. Germline V gene data show CDR1 as MNHEY and CDR2 as SVGEGT. This CDR3 is 17 amino acids long. CDR3 sequence (DNA): TGTGCCACCAGGGGGGGGCGAAGAACCCAGCGGTTAGAGACCCAGTACTTC. This gives the protein CATRGGRRTQRLETQYF.

Ten or more counts support this clonotype. V and J are TRBV12-3 or TRBV12-4 and TRBJ2-2; the D gene could be TRBD1 or TRBD2 (6 bases each). The CDR3 extends over 15 amino acids. The V and J ends lost 8 bases and 5 bases respectively, with 18 bases between them. The CDR3 coding sequence is TGTGCCAGCTCTATGGGGGGCGGCGAGACCGGGGAGCTGTTTTTT. Translating gives CASSMGGGETGELFF.

This chain uses TRBV6-5 with TRBJ1-2, with D perhaps matching TRBD1 (6 bases). CDR1 and CDR2 from the germline V gene are MNHEY and SVGAGI. The CDR3 is made up of 14 amino acids. Deletions cut 3 bases from V and 2 bases from J, with 10 bases between. The CDR3 DNA is TGTGCCAGCAGTTATCAGGGGCGAAACTATGGCTACACCTTC. It encodes CASSYQGRNYGYTF.

This clonotype showed up many times. This sequence joins TRBV24-1 and TRBJ2-5; D unresolved. The CDR3 length is 16 residues. Germline CDR1 KGHDR, CDR2 SFDVKD. V shed 3 bases and J shed 2 bases, with 15 bases lying between them. The CDR3 DNA is TGTGCCACCAGTGATCCCGGAGATGTCTCGCAAGAGACCCAGTACTTC. It translates to CATSDPGDVSQETQYF.

This clonotype was detected once. The V gene is TRBV24-1, the J gene TRBJ1-1; tentatively, D is TRBD1 (5 bases). Germline V lookup: CDR1 KGHDR, CDR2 SFDVKD. This CDR3 has 15 residues. Deletions cut 2 bases from V and 4 bases from J, with 13 bases between. This chain's CDR3 is CATSDSQVGGTEAFF. CDR3 DNA: TGTGCCACCAGTGATTCACAGGTTGGGGGCACTGAAGCTTTCTTT.

This clonotype was seen at least ten times. The chain links TRBV6-1 to TRBJ1-6; TRBD1 agrees at 9 bases. V was pared by 7 bases and J by 8 bases, with 6 bases of the junction left unmatched. The CDR3 has 14 amino acids. Germline V gene sequence: CDR1 MNHNS, CDR2 SASEGT. The CDR3 loop is CASINDRGYSPLHF. The DNA of the CDR3 is TGTGCCAGCATAAACGACAGGGGGTATTCACCCCTCCACTTT.

This clonotype was seen a handful of times. The V and J genes are TRBV20-1 and TRBJ2-2; weak D call: TRBD1 (6 bases). CDR1 is DFQATT and CDR2 is SNEGSKA in the germline V gene (reference sequence). V was pared by 2 bases and J by 6 bases, with 10 bases between. The CDR3 covers 13 residues. The CDR3 here is CSARKTGPGELFF. The CDR3 region has the DNA TGCAGTGCTAGAAAGACAGGCCCCGGGGAGCTGTTTTTT.

This clonotype has at least ten counts. The V gene is TRBV6-1, the J gene TRBJ1-5, with 7 positions matching TRBD1. After removal of 10 bases from V and 1 base from J, the junction contained 10 bases not matched to a gene. Germline CDR1 and CDR2: MNHNS and SASEGT. This CDR3 region has 15 residues. This CDR3 reads CATKKGQNSNQPQHF. For the CDR3, the DNA is TGTGCCACCAAAAAGGGACAGAACAGCAATCAGCCCCAGCATTTT.

This clonotype was recorded many times. V is TRBV6-2 or TRBV6-3 and J is TRBJ2-5; D remains unclear. Looked up from germline, CDR1 is MNHEY and CDR2 is SVGEGT. V dropped 0 bases and J dropped 3 bases, with 5 bases sitting between them. The CDR3 has 13 amino acids. In nucleotides, the CDR3 is TGTGCCAGCAGTTACTCGGCCGAAGAGACCCAGTACTTC. Its protein is CASSYSAEETQYF.

This clonotype occurred many times. The chain recombines TRBV14 with TRBJ1-2; no firm D call. Trimming left V 1 base short and J 7 bases short, with 13 bases between. CDR1 and CDR2 (germline): SGHDN, FVKESK. The CDR3 is 14 residues long. The CDR3: CASSQAPHISGYTF. Written as DNA, the CDR3 is TGTGCCAGCAGCCAAGCCCCACATATTTCTGGCTACACCTTC.

The chain is built from TRBV29-1 and TRBJ1-6; TRBD1 is a possible D gene (5 bases). Trimming took 7 bases from V and 6 from J, leaving 13 bases between them. This CDR3 comprises 13 residues. Germline V gene sequence: CDR1 SQVTM, CDR2 ANQGSEA. The chain's CDR3 is CSARAGTNSPLHF. CDR3 coding DNA: TGCAGCGCTCGCGCCGGGACTAATTCACCCCTCCACTTT.

Many counts were recorded for this clonotype. The chain uses TRBV5-6 and TRBJ2-7; D might be TRBD1 (6 bases). Germline values: CDR1 SGHDT, CDR2 YYEEEE. The V end lost 3 bases, the J end lost 2 bases, and 15 bases lay between the germline ends. The CDR3 consists of 15 residues. The CDR3 nucleotides read TGTGCCAGCAGCTCACGACATACAGGGACCTACGAGCAGTACTTC. Translating it yields CASSSRHTGTYEQYF.

The chain recombines TRBV6-2 or TRBV6-3 with TRBJ2-7; D possibly corresponds to TRBD2 (6 bases). The CDR3 totals 15 residues. Germline V gene sequence: CDR1 MNHEY, CDR2 SVGEGT. V was cut by 7 bases and J by 6 bases, with 22 bases left in between. In nucleotides, the CDR3 is TGTGCCAGCATTTCCTCAGCGGGCCGATCTAGCGAGCAGTACTTC. Translated, it gives CASISSAGRSSEQYF.

This clonotype was counted many times. The V call is TRBV6-5, the J call TRBJ2-5; D ambiguous. The V gene's germline CDR1 is MNHEY and CDR2 SVGAGI. V lost 0 bases and J 3 bases, leaving 8 bases between the germline ends. This CDR3 is built from 14 residues. Here the CDR3 DNA reads TGTGCCAGCAGTTACTCGTCAGGCAAAGAGACCCAGTACTTC. It yields the protein CASSYSSGKETQYF.